Listed below are T cell receptor beta chains from one sample, sequenced in a study of T cell responses to AZD1222 COVID-19 vaccine. Libraries were prepared by immunoSEQ multiplex PCR; TCRdb keeps only in-frame clonotypes and omits some of them. Of roughly 72,000 clones in the sample, roughly 88% were seen once. Sequences were derived from peripheral blood, sampled 28 days after the second dose of the MenACWY control vaccine. The source of these receptors is an adult who received the MenACWY meningococcal vaccine as a control. Both conserved end residues are trimmed from each CDR3. Some rows mark clone size as missing; the rest say once, few, many or name a class of expanded clone.

TRBV19	NA	ASSFGRMNSPLH
TRBV19	NA	ASAPLDRSIGELF
TRBV27	few	ASNYRRNTEAF
TRBV30	NA	AWSVPKTGVDSPLH
TRBV19	NA	ASSLDSGNTIY
TRBV12-3/TRBV12-4	once	ASSYDRNQPQH
TRBV9	NA	ASSVEWTSTYEQY
TRBV29-1	once	SVEGDGGGTEAF
TRBV6-2/TRBV6-3	NA	ASSLVEETQY
TRBV18	NA	ASSPTTGADSGANVLT
TRBV6-2/TRBV6-3	NA	ASSTERYPDRGLEQY
TRBV30	once	AWALEATSSYEQY
TRBV19	NA	ASGPGGGSTDTQY
TRBV12-3/TRBV12-4	few	ASSLSGNQPQH
TRBV9	NA	ASSVDRGIGYGYT
TRBV9	NA	ASSPHSGDTQITQY
TRBV18	NA	ASSPPDRLNTEAF
TRBV10-3	NA	ATTGQGIYEQY
TRBV5-1	NA	ASREGKNTEAF
TRBV6-1	NA	ASSERAGSSEAF
TRBV19	NA	ASKPGTGRGSNQPQH
TRBV2	once	ASSARVGNTEAF
TRBV19	NA	ASSLSSYNSPLH
TRBV7-8	NA	ASSETGRTEAF
TRBV6-1	NA	ASSEVTGISEAF
TRBV5-6	NA	ASSLGWGSDIQY
TRBV4-3	NA	ASSQGQGSTNEKLF
TRBV12-2	NA	ASRFASVPLSPPGESDQPQH
TRBV6-1	NA	ASSEGTGAPQEQY
TRBV27	NA	ASSSRLGVISYGYT
TRBV12-3/TRBV12-4	NA	ASSLGSNQPQH
TRBV11-2	NA	ASSSGVGRSPEAF
TRBV24-1	NA	ATSDPHRGEETQY
TRBV18	few	ASSPTGGFGNTIY
TRBV6-5	NA	ASSYGQRGLAAEAF
TRBV24-1	NA	ATKAAIGSEAF
TRBV7-7	NA	AVPGGKDGYT
TRBV21-1	NA	ASSSRDRRREQY
TRBV5-1	NA	ASSSSQRGRGTHTGELF
TRBV7-6	NA	ATQPPRTYTGELF
TRBV9	few	ASSVLGLAEETQY
TRBV6-6	NA	ASRITGQETQY
TRBV10-3	NA	AISPGVSQPQH
TRBV5-1	NA	ASSLPGTNVNEQF
TRBV6-2/TRBV6-3	once	ASSYRGSSGNTIY
TRBV7-2	NA	ASSLEGQGNIQY
TRBV6-1	NA	ASSDEGGRFYGYT
TRBV6-6	NA	ASSYSSLYGYT
TRBV4-2	medium-sized	ASSQERGGAYNEQF
TRBV30	once	AWNMGREGGWEEKLF
TRBV6-5	NA	ASSYSQPYSGNTIY
TRBV19	NA	ASIGDRERTGELF
TRBV10-2	few	ASSESGGAYNEQF
TRBV19	NA	ASKQVEAGNTEAF
TRBV6-6	NA	ASSPSRDRGGITEAF
TRBV7-2	NA	ASDGGAQGNIQY
TRBV30	NA	AWSVGGTGANVLT
TRBV6-4	once	ASSLSGATNEKLF
TRBV7-8	NA	ASSLGVANTEAF